Presented here are 30 T cell receptor beta chains from one specimen sequenced in a study of beta chain features in type 1 diabetes (dated by TCRdb to between 2018 and 2020). Here is what the overall study found, with its caveats: Type 1 diabetes patients showed a moderate but significant shortening of TCRB CDR3 length in all four CD4+ subsets.

The antigens these receptors bind are not known. Library preparation used the immunoSEQ multiplex PCR assay. The entire amount of isolated RNA was reverse transcribed using the High Capacity cDNA Reverse Transcription Kit, so the sequenced TCRB transcripts were expressed ones. The table comes from immuneACCESS by way of TCRdb, which keeps in-frame sequences with V and J called. Part of the clones is missing from these tables; in studies checked, under half for an unresolved V gene and the rest for unknown reasons. The sample records 120,000 or so clones, 16% of which are singletons. The top ten hold less than 3% of the sample. Specimen: central memory CD4+ T cells from blood. The source is a man aged 30 to 39 with type 1 diabetes.

This clone was recorded many times. The chain recombines TRBV9 with TRBJ2-2; D not certain. The CDR3 extends over 14 amino acids. Trimming removed 0 bases at V and 8 bases at J, with 11 bases between. Per the germline V gene, CDR1 is SGDLS and CDR2 is YYNGEE. Here the CDR3 DNA reads TGTGCCAGCAGCGTAGATACTATTACAGGGGAGCTGTTTTTT. As protein: CASSVDTITGELFF.

V and J are TRBV4-3 and TRBJ2-1; unclear D gene. The CDR3 sequence is 14 residues long. Trimming shortened V by 1 base and J by 6 bases, and 10 bases separated the two germline ends. Germline CDR1 is LGHNA and CDR2 is YSLEER. Written as DNA, the CDR3 is TGCGCCAGCAGCCAAGTCCTAAACTCCAATGAGCAGTTCTTC. It yields the protein CASSQVLNSNEQFF.

This clone was seen at least ten times. The chain has TRBV6-5 and TRBJ2-7; 8 bases match TRBD1. This CDR3 has 15 residues. J gave up 4 bases and V 4 bases, and 9 bases lay outside the gene matches. Per the germline V gene, CDR1 is MNHEY and CDR2 is SVGAGI. The CDR3 region is CASSLSPGQEYEQYF. DNA for the CDR3: TGTGCCAGCAGTTTGTCTCCGGGACAGGAGTACGAGCAGTACTTC.

This clone appeared a few times. This chain links TRBV6-5 with TRBJ2-7; perhaps TRBD2 as D (6 bases). Germline lookup yields CDR1 MNHEY and CDR2 SVGAGI. Trimming cost V 1 base and J 1 base, with 11 bases left between them. The CDR3 extends over 15 amino acids. CDR3 loop: CASSYFSGRSYEQYF. In nucleotides, the CDR3 is TGTGCCAGCAGTTACTTCTCGGGGAGGTCCTACGAGCAGTACTTC.

In its sample, this clone was seen a few times. The genes are TRBV29-1 and TRBJ1-1; D unclear. V lost 2 bases and J 5 bases, leaving 12 bases between the germline ends. The CDR3 covers 13 residues. Germline V CDR1 and CDR2: SQVTM, ANQGSEA. CDR3 sequence (DNA): TGCAGCGTTGAACGCCCCCTAACAACTGAAGCTTTCTTT. Protein sequence: CSVERPLTTEAFF.

This clone has a handful of counts. This sequence joins TRBV5-4 and TRBJ1-4; D is unclear. Germline lookup yields CDR1 SGHNT and CDR2 YYREEE (reference sequence). The V end lost 1 base, the J end lost 7 bases, and 8 bases lay between the germline ends. This CDR3 has 13 residues. The chain's CDR3 is CASSLRSGEKLFF. The CDR3 DNA reads TGTGCCAGCAGCTTGAGGAGCGGTGAAAAACTGTTTTTT.

This clone occurred a few times. The CDR3 sequence: CASSTGLGRPETQYF. For the CDR3, the DNA is TGCGCCAGCAGCACGGGACTAGGGAGGCCAGAGACCCAGTACTTC. V is TRBV5-1 and J is TRBJ2-5; 8 bases are a match to TRBD2. Germline CDR1 SGHRS, CDR2 YFSETQ. The ends lost 4 bases at V and 4 bases at J; junction bases unmatched: 9. There are 15 residues in the CDR3.

Only a few counts were recorded for this clone. The V and J genes are TRBV11-2 and TRBJ1-2, with D possibly being TRBD1 (6 bases). Germline V gene lookup returns CDR1 SGHAT and CDR2 FQNNGV. V gave up 5 bases and J gave up 6 bases, with 19 bases separating them. The CDR3 runs 15 residues. The CDR3 DNA sequence: TGTGCCAGCAGCGCCCCCCGCTCGCGGGGGCATGGCTACACCTTC. Translating gives CASSAPRSRGHGYTF.

The J gene is TRBJ1-1, the V gene TRBV29-1; 8 bases are shared with TRBD1. The CDR3 totals 13 residues. From germline, CDR1 is SQVTM and CDR2 ANQGSEA. V lost 7 bases to trimming and J lost 3 bases; unmatched junction nucleotides: 7. The DNA of the CDR3 is TGCAGCGCGAATACAGGGGGGGACACTGAAGCTTTCTTT. It codes for CSANTGGDTEAFF.

This clone has a handful of counts. The chain recombines TRBV9 with TRBJ1-2; no reliable D call. CDR3 size: 14 residues. V was cut by 6 bases and J by 7 bases, with 19 bases left in between. Per germline, CDR1 SGDLS and CDR2 YYNGEE. CDR3 sequence (DNA): TGTGCCAGCACCTACCTCGGGGAGGAGGCTGGCTACACCTTC. Translated, it gives CASTYLGEEAGYTF.

The sample holds many counts of this clone. The rearrangement uses TRBV9 and TRBJ2-3, with 12 positions matching TRBD1. V lost 4 bases and J lost 4; bases outside the gene matches: 13. CDR3 length: 18 residues. Germline CDR1 reads SGDLS; CDR2 reads YYNGEE. CDR3 protein: CASSSRPGQGAMADTQYF. CDR3 DNA sequence: TGTGCCAGCAGCTCGAGACCGGGACAGGGGGCAATGGCAGATACGCAGTATTTT.

The V call is TRBV27, the J call TRBJ2-7; 7 bases match TRBD2. After removal of 2 bases from V and 6 bases from J, the junction contained 4 bases not matched to a gene. CDR1 MNHEY and CDR2 SMNVEV come from the germline V gene (reference sequence). There are 13 residues in the CDR3. The CDR3 bases are TGTGCCAGCAGTTTAGCGGGGGTCGGCGAGCAGTACTTC. Translating it yields CASSLAGVGEQYF.

The chain uses TRBV5-1 and TRBJ1-3; D gene ambiguous. V was trimmed by 4 bases and J by 3 bases, leaving 11 bases between them. The germline V gene has CDR1 SGHRS and CDR2 YFSETQ. This CDR3 has 14 amino acids. The CDR3 region is CASSEGAGGNTIYF. In DNA form, the CDR3 reads TGCGCCAGCAGCGAGGGAGCGGGTGGAAACACCATATATTTT.

J is TRBJ2-3 and V is TRBV7-2, with a tentative D call TRBD1 (6 bases). In germline, CDR1 is SGHTA, CDR2 FQGNSA. This CDR3 has 15 amino acids. V lost 4 bases to trimming and J lost 2 bases, with 13 bases between them. This CDR3 reads CASSSQGGDTDTQYF. The CDR3 DNA sequence: TGTGCCAGCAGCTCACAGGGCGGCGACACAGATACGCAGTATTTT.

The chain joins TRBV11-1 to TRBJ2-2; D is perhaps TRBD1 (6 bases). V was shortened by 4 bases and J by 3 bases, with 15 bases between the two germline ends. Per germline, CDR1 SGHAT and CDR2 FQDESV (reference sequence). The CDR3 totals 16 residues. The CDR3 here is CASSSLIQGDTGELFF. Written as DNA, the CDR3 is TGTGCCAGCAGCTCTCTAATACAGGGTGACACCGGGGAGCTGTTTTTT.

This clone was observed a handful of times. The chain recombines TRBV30 with TRBJ1-2; 10 bases match TRBD1. This CDR3 contains 15 residues. The V gene's germline CDR1 is GTSNPN and CDR2 SVGIG (reference sequence). V was pared by 0 bases and J by 4 bases, with 5 bases of the junction left unmatched. This CDR3 reads CAWSVLRTGGYGYTF. The CDR3 region has the DNA TGTGCCTGGAGTGTACTCAGGACAGGGGGCTATGGCTACACCTTC. Supplemented by reference TRBV30 and TRBJ1-2, the full variable domain reads SQTIHQWPATLVQPVGSPLSLECTVEGTSNPNLYWYRQAAGRGLQLLFYSVGIGQISSEVPQNLSASRPQDRQFILSSKKLLLSDSGFYLCAWSVLRTGGYGYTFGSGTRLTVV.

This clone came up a few times. The chain employs TRBV28 and TRBJ2-7; a weak D match, TRBD1 (6 bases). This CDR3 comprises 12 residues. Trimming stripped 6 bases from V and 3 bases from J, with 9 bases between. Germline V gene sequence: CDR1 MDHEN, CDR2 SYDVKM. CDR3 loop: CASRLQGYEQYF. The CDR3 nucleotides are TGTGCCAGCAGATTACAGGGCTACGAGCAGTACTTC. The full variable domain, with the rest looked up from reference TRBV28 and TRBJ2-7, is DVKVTQSSRYLVKRTGEKVFLECVQDMDHENMFWYRQDPGLGLRLIYFSYDVKMKEKGDIPEGYSVSREKKERFSLILESASTNQTSMYLCASRLQGYEQYFGPGTRLTVT.

The chain joins TRBV5-4 to TRBJ2-3; 9 positions agree with TRBD2. This CDR3 contains 16 residues. With V trimmed by 0 bases and J by 1 base, 3 bases remained unmatched. Germline V gives CDR1 SGHNT, CDR2 YYREEE (reference sequence). The CDR3 DNA reads TGTGCCAGCAGCTTGGGGCCTAGCGGGGGCACAGATACGCAGTATTTT. It specifies CASSLGPSGGTDTQYF.

This clone was counted between two and nine times. The chain employs TRBV10-2 and TRBJ2-1; D not resolved. This CDR3 region has 11 residues. Trimming took 7 bases from V and 2 from J, leaving 3 bases between them. In germline, CDR1 is WSHSY, CDR2 SAAADI. CDR3 in DNA: TGCGCCAGCACGACCTACAATGAGCAGTTCTTC. This encodes CASTTYNEQFF.

The rearrangement links TRBV7-2 to TRBJ1-4; D is perhaps TRBD1 (5 bases). CDR3 length: 13 amino acids. CDR1 is SGHTA and CDR2 is FQGNSA in the germline V gene. V lost 5 bases and J 6 bases, leaving 10 bases between the germline ends. The CDR3 loop reads CASSVRVDEKLFF. The CDR3 nucleotides are TGTGCCAGCAGCGTCAGGGTGGATGAAAAACTGTTTTTT.

This clone was counted at least ten times. The V call is TRBV7-9, the J call TRBJ1-2; D not resolved. V was cut by 5 bases and J by 8 bases, with 15 bases left in between. This CDR3 has 13 amino acids. Germline V lookup: CDR1 SEHNR, CDR2 FQNEAQ (reference sequence). CDR3 protein: CASSPSTPWGYTF. CDR3 in DNA: TGTGCCAGCAGCCCATCTACCCCTTGGGGCTACACCTTC.

The V gene is TRBV7-9, the J gene TRBJ2-3, with a possible D match to TRBD2 (5 bases). The CDR3 sequence is 14 residues long. Germline-derived CDR1 and CDR2 are SEHNR and FQNEAQ (reference sequence). The V gene lost 3 bases and the J gene lost 3 bases, with 10 bases spanning the gap. The CDR3 nucleotides are TGTGCCAGCAGCTTGGCCAGGACTACAGATACGCAGTATTTT. Translated: CASSLARTTDTQYF.

V is TRBV7-2 and J is TRBJ1-3; no firm D call. In germline, CDR1 is SGHTA, CDR2 FQGNSA. Trimming took 5 bases from V and 0 from J, leaving 8 bases between them. There are 14 residues in the CDR3. The CDR3: CASSRQLSGNTIYF. The CDR3 nucleotides read TGTGCCAGCAGCAGACAACTCTCTGGAAACACCATATATTTT.

This clone was detected a few times. The chain carries TRBV2 and TRBJ2-3; no clear D. This CDR3 region has 14 residues. Trimming pared 0 bases from V and 0 bases from J, leaving 4 bases between. CDR1 is SNHLY, CDR2 FYNNEI, per germline. CDR3: CASSEAVSTDTQYF. The CDR3 DNA sequence: TGTGCCAGCAGTGAAGCAGTCAGCACAGATACGCAGTATTTT.

The sample holds a few counts of this clone. The genes are TRBV9 and TRBJ1-4; 10 bases are a match to TRBD1. The CDR3 is 15 amino acids. CDR1 SGDLS and CDR2 YYNGEE come from the germline V gene. The ends lost 3 bases at V and 7 bases at J; junction bases unmatched: 6. The CDR3 sequence is CASSAEGQGGEKLFF. In DNA form, the CDR3 reads TGTGCCAGCAGCGCAGAAGGACAGGGGGGTGAAAAACTGTTTTTT.

The chain carries TRBV6-5 and TRBJ2-5; 7 nucleotides agree with TRBD2. Near its end, the DNA agrees better with TRBJ2-7, so the J call may be wrong. This CDR3 has 14 amino acids. Germline V CDR1 and CDR2: MNHEY, SVGAGI. The CDR3: CASSWTSNSYEQYF. CDR3 DNA: TGTGCCAGCAGTTGGACTAGTAATTCCTACGAGCAGTACTTC.

This clone turned up a few times. This rearrangement joins TRBV6-5 to TRBJ2-1; 14 bases align to TRBD2. The trim removed 7 bases at V and 7 bases at J, leaving 6 bases unmatched. The CDR3 has 15 residues. The germline CDR1 and CDR2 sequences are MNHEY and SVGAGI. CDR3 loop: CASTQTSGGANEQFF. The CDR3 nucleotides are TGTGCCAGCACTCAGACTAGCGGGGGGGCAAATGAGCAGTTCTTC.

There are a few counts of this clone. The chain carries TRBV5-4 and TRBJ1-4, with D perhaps matching TRBD1 (6 bases). The V end was cut by 2 bases, the J end by 7 bases, with 15 bases between. CDR3 length equals 15 residues. CDR1 is SGHNT and CDR2 is YYREEE in the germline V gene (reference sequence). This chain's CDR3 is CASSLRLGGGEKLFF. The CDR3 coding sequence is TGTGCCAGCAGCTTAAGACTGGGGGGCGGTGAAAAACTGTTTTTT.

The rearrangement joins TRBV30 to TRBJ1-5; perhaps TRBD1 as D (6 bases). Per germline, CDR1 GTSNPN and CDR2 SVGIG (reference sequence). Trimming took 3 bases from V and 4 from J, leaving 10 bases between them. The CDR3 runs 13 residues. The CDR3: CAWSRRGNQPQHF. The CDR3 nucleotides read TGTGCCTGGAGCAGGAGGGGGAATCAGCCCCAGCATTTT.

This clone was detected ten times or more. The chain links TRBV10-3 to TRBJ2-5, with D unclear. This CDR3 has 13 residues. Trimming removed 6 bases from V and 1 base from J, with 9 bases in between. CDR1 is ENHRY, CDR2 SYGVKD, per germline. In DNA, the CDR3 is TGTGCCATCAGCCCGGCAGTCCAAGAGACCCAGTACTTC. It encodes CAISPAVQETQYF.